Given below is one TCR beta chain in context. Its antigen is undetermined. The sample belongs to a study of regulatory T cells in long-lasting Graves disease. As to time point: newly diagnosed GD, antithyroid drugs for less than 3 months. Extracted RNA from PBMCs served as the source of the TCR library. Sequencing libraries for TCR beta were prepared with iRepertoire HTBI primers and Arm-PCR of CDR3 regions. MiXCR, applied by TCRdb to the multiplex PCR reads, yields one record per CDR3 protein. Counted here are about 450,000 distinct CDR3 sequences, about 15% occurring once; the ten biggest clones make up roughly 10%. The study's findings and limits: Sampling was limited to peripheral blood rather than thyroid tissue.

Germline V gene data show CDR1 as MGHRA and CDR2 as YSYEKL. This CDR3 has 14 residues. Trimming removed 4 bases at V and 2 bases at J, with 9 bases between. This sample also appeared in a second study, on T cells in Graves' hyperthyroidism and ophthalmopathy. This second report adds: Absence of ophthalmopathy progression within 18 months defined stable Graves' hyperthyroidism. Every diagnosis used clinical symptoms, serum thyroxine and TRAb, thyroid ultrasound and orbital computed tomography.

The specimen comprised peripheral blood mononuclear cells (PBMCs), sampled at new diagnosis, from a patient treated with antithyroid drugs. The origin of this receptor is a woman in her thirties with Graves disease. The rearrangement joins TRBV4-1 to TRBJ1-3; D not certain. The CDR3 bases are TGCGCCAGCAGCCTTGGAGTAACTGGAAACACCATATATTTT. Translated, it gives CASSLGVTGNTIYF.